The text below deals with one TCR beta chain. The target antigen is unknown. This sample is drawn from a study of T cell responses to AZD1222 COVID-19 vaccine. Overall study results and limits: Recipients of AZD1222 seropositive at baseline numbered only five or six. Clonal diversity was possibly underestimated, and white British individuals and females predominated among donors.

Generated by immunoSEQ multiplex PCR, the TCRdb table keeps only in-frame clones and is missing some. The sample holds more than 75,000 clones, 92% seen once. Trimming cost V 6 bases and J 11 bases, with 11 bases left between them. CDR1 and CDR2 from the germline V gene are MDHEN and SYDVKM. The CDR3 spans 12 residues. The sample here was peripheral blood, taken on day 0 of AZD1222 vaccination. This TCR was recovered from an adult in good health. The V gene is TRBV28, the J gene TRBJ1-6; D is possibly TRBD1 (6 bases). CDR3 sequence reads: CASSLGGTPLHF. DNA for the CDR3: TGTGCCAGCAGCCTAGGGGGTACACCCCTCCACTTT.